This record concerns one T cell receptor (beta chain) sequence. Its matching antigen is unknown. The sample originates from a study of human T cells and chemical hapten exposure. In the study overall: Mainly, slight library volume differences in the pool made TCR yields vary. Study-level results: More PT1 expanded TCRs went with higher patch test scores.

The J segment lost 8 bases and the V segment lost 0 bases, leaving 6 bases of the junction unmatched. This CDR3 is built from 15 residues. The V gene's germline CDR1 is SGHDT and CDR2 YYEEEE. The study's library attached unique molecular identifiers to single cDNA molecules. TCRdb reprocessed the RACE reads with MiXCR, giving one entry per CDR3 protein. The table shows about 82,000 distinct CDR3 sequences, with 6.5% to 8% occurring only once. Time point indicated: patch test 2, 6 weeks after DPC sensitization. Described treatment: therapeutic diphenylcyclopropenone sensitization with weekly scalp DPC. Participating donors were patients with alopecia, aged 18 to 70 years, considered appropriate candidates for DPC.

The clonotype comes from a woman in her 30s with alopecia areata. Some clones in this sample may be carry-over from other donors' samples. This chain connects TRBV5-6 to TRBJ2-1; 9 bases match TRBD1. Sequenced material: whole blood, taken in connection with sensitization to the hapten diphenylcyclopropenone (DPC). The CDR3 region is CASSLAGTGLHEQFF. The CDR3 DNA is TGTGCCAGCAGCTTGGCCGGGACAGGGCTGCATGAGCAGTTCTTC.